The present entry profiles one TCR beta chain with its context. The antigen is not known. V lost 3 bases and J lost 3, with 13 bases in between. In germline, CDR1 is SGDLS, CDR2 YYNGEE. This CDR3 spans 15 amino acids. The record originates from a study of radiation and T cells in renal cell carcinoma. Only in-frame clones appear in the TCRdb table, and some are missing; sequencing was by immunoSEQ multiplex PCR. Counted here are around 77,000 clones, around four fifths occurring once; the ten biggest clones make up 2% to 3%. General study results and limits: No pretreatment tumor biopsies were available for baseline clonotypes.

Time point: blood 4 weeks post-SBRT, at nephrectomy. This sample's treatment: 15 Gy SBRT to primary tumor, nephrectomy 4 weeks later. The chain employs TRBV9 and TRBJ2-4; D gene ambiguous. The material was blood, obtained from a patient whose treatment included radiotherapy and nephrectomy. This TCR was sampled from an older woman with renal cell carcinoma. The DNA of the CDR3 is TGTGCCAGCAGCGCTGCGGACGGAGACAAAAACATTCAGTACTTC. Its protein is CASSAADGDKNIQYF.